This TCR beta chain was retrieved from a study of shared clonotypes between healthy human individuals (dated by TCRdb to the early 2020s). Describing the broader study: A couple of women and a few men aged 18 to 49 years were included in the cohort. To estimate repertoire size and how much clonotype sharing occurs between individuals, the study deeply sequenced the blood TCR repertoires of several healthy adults. For each donor, three plates each were used for CD4 naive and CD4 memory, two plates were used for CD8 naive, and one plate was used for CD8 memory. To increase sequencing depth and limit assay-specific biases, different laboratories used diverse techniques to prepare libraries and sequence TCR repertoires. Between about 0.9 and 10 billion PBMCs per donor were obtained by leukapheresis. General study outcomes and caveats: Based on pairwise subsampling, the degree of clonotype sharing among donors was expected to be affected by sequencing depth. Around 5% of naive CD4, around 4% of naive CD8, approximately 2% of memory CD4, and around 0.4% of memory CD8 clonotypes were shared across several donors. Even with the large sequencing depth, rarefaction of the sorted-subset datasets indicated that sequencing was incomplete. The genetic and exposure-history diversity represented was limited by the small number of donors. Estimated clonotype richness was generally larger for naive than for memory subsets. Compared with non-shared clonotypes, clonotypes shared by all four sorted-subset donors had higher generation probabilities. Sampling was limited to blood, and TCR repertoires in tissue likely differ from TCR repertoires in blood.

In the case of this clone: There is no known antigen for this receptor. Base qualities are not recorded, but no much larger clone differs from it by a single base.

Looking up the germline V gene (reference sequence) yields CDR1 SGHNT and CDR2 YYREEE. Taken from cysteine to phenylalanine, the CDR3 has 14 residues. Left in the record is the CDR3 DNA by itself, 42 bases read in frame from the first base. V and J are truncated by 3 bases and 8 bases respectively, leaving an intervening sequence of 15 bases. Using the deep immunoSEQ assay, TCR CDR3 regions were amplified from genomic DNA by multiplex PCR. Genomic DNA extracted from each cell subset was distributed evenly over all wells of several immunoSEQ 96-well plates, and each plate served as one replicate. For sorted subsets, approximately 200 ng of genomic DNA, equivalent to some 30,000 T cell genomes, went into each replicate PCR. The purified libraries were quantified using a Qubit 3.0 fluorometer, sized with a Bioanalyzer 2100, and then quantified again using the KAPA Library Quantification kit. Every immunoSEQ 96-well plate was sequenced on a separate single-read 150-cycle Illumina NextSeq 550 flow cell. The paper's data handling went like this. Because the immunoSEQ output held only junctional sequences and lacked quality scores, the filtering could not match the filtering applied to full-length reads. To assign V/J genes and CDR3, sequences were annotated against IMGT germline references using PyIR, a Python wrapper for IgBLAST v1.9. Any read was removed if the V/J assignment was weak (E-value above 1e-6), the CDR3 was missing, or the read contained stop codons, out-of-frame junctions, or ambiguous translated residues. A V3J clonotype was defined by an identical inferred V gene, J gene, and CDR3 amino acid sequence. Percentage overlap between repertoires was calculated by dividing the number of shared unique clonotypes by the size of the smaller repertoire. Three approaches were used to assess repertoire richness: RTK rarefaction, the Chao1 estimator, and Recon v2.1 estimates of unobserved clonotypes. For all TCRbeta clonotypes obtained by the gDNA method from several donors, generation probabilities were computed with OLGA. As stored in TCRdb, this immuneACCESS dataset retains in-frame rearrangements with V and J assigned. A fraction of the clones does not appear; measured against another copy, unresolved V genes explain less than half of the discrepancy, and the remainder lacks a known reason. For V, J and clone size, that table is used; D and trimming come from the DNA. Present in this sample are nearly 1 million clones, less than 85% of which were seen just once. The ten biggest clones cover approximately 1.5% of the sample.

The donors were healthy, HIV-negative adults who had no recently reported acute infections or vaccinations. Every donor was a Caucasian adult residing in Nashville, Tennessee, USA. CD4+ T cells were enriched through magnetic negative selection, after which naive cells were positively selected on CD45RA and the remaining negative fraction served as the memory subset. Blood was obtained by leukapheresis, after which PBMCs were separated by Ficoll-Histopaque density gradient centrifugation and cryopreserved in liquid nitrogen vapor phase. Analytical flow cytometry was used to check the purity and quantity of every magnetically sorted T cell population. From each sorted fraction, genomic DNA was isolated and quantified by UV absorbance on a Nanodrop 2000c.

This clonotype was sampled from a man younger than 30 in good health. The sequenced sample was memory CD4+ T cells sorted from blood. What the cell subset or site label conveys for this sample: CD45RA-negative fraction. The V and J genes are TRBV5-4 and TRBJ2-1; TRBD1 might be the D gene, on 7 matching bases. The DNA is TGTGCCAGCAGCTCCCAGGGGGGCCGGGATGAGCAGTTCTTC. Translated, it reads CASSSQGGRDEQFF.